A selection of T cell receptor beta chains follows, all from one sample in a study of cytomegalovirus exposure and HLA in healthy donors. Repertoires were generated with immunoSEQ multiplex PCR, while TCRdb's copy carries only in-frame clones and drops some. Found here are around 130,000 clones, more than 70% of them singletons; the top ten hold about 1%. What was sequenced was PBMCs. These receptors came from a woman in her sixties in good health and CMV-seronegative. Both conserved end residues are part of each CDR3. Fields, in order: clone size, V gene, J gene, D gene, CDR3 DNA, CDR3 protein. The D gene is left open where the match is weak. Rows give clone size only sometimes, using once, few, many, or a class for an expanded clone.

.,TRBV18,TRBJ2-5,TRBD2,TGTGCCAGCTCACCAAGTAGCGGGGGGCGTCAAGAGACCCAGTACTTC,CASSPSSGGRQETQYF
.,TRBV5-8,TRBJ1-1,TRBD1,TGTGCCAGCCCGGAGCCCCCGGGACAGGGGGCTCCTACTCTGAACACTGAAGCTTTCTTT,CASPEPPGQGAPTLNTEAFF
few,TRBV30,TRBJ2-1,TRBD2,TGTGCCTGGAGTGTATATAAGCTAGCGGGGTACAATGAGCAGTTCTTC,CAWSVYKLAGYNEQFF
.,TRBV30,TRBJ2-1,.,TGTGCCTGGAGTGAGGAGCAGCAGTTCTTC,CAWSEEQQFF
.,TRBV7-9,TRBJ1-6,.,TGTGCCAGCAGCACAGGGTATAATTCACCCCTCCACTTT,CASSTGYNSPLHF
.,TRBV7-3,TRBJ1-1,.,TGTGCCAGCAAGACAGACGCACCCGCGGAAGCTTTCTTT,CASKTDAPAEAFF
.,TRBV19,TRBJ2-1,TRBD2,TGTGCCAGCAAGACTAGCGGAATATACAATGAGCAGTTCTTC,CASKTSGIYNEQFF
.,TRBV28,TRBJ2-2,TRBD1,TGTGCCACCCCGGGACAGGGAAATACCGGGGAGCTGTTTTTT,CATPGQGNTGELFF
.,TRBV5-1,TRBJ2-1,TRBD2,TGCGCCAGCAGTAAGACAGGGACGACTAGCGGGGTGATTATCGATGAGCAGTTCTTC,CASSKTGTTSGVIIDEQFF
.,TRBV27,TRBJ1-2,.,TGTGCCAGCAGTTTTCATGCTAACCATGGCTACACCTTC,CASSFHANHGYTF
once,TRBV27,TRBJ2-1,.,TGTGCCAGCAGTTTGCGGGGTACAAACAATGAGCAGTTCTTC,CASSLRGTNNEQFF
.,TRBV5-1,TRBJ2-7,TRBD1,TGCGCCAGCAGCTTGGGCGGGACAGGTAAATCCTACGAGCAGTACTTC,CASSLGGTGKSYEQYF
once,TRBV28,TRBJ1-4,.,TGTGCCAGCAGACGCGGGGCTTCTAATGAAAAACTGTTTTTT,CASRRGASNEKLFF
.,TRBV7-3,TRBJ1-2,.,TGTGCCAGCAGTTCGACAGGCAACTATGGCTACACCTTC,CASSSTGNYGYTF
.,TRBV30,TRBJ1-2,TRBD1,TGTGCCTGGAGTTCCGGGACAGGGGGCAAACTAGGTGGCTACACCTTC,CAWSSGTGGKLGGYTF
.,TRBV12-2,TRBJ2-7,.,TGTGCAAGTCGCTTGACAGGGAACCCCTACGAGCAGTACTTC,CASRLTGNPYEQYF
few,TRBV5-1,TRBJ2-5,TRBD1,TGCGCCAGCAGCTTGGTACAGGGGAGTAGAGAGACCCAGTACTTC,CASSLVQGSRETQYF
.,TRBV18,TRBJ2-7,TRBD2,TGTGCCAGCTCACGGGAGGGACCAACCTACGAGCAGTACTTC,CASSREGPTYEQYF
.,TRBV4-1,TRBJ2-3,.,TGCGCCAGCAGCCCGCTCGTCGGGGGAGGAGCATCAGATACGCAGTATTTT,CASSPLVGGGASDTQYF
.,TRBV9,TRBJ1-1,TRBD1,TGTGCCAGCAGGGGAGGACAGGGGAACACTGAAGCTTTCTTT,CASRGGQGNTEAFF
.,TRBV5-4,TRBJ2-7,.,TGTGCCAGCAGCTTGAGAGGTACTTTCGAGCAGTACTTC,CASSLRGTFEQYF
.,TRBV9,TRBJ2-3,.,TGTGCCAGTATGAGAGAGGCTGGCGGGGGCCGCTTAGCTAGCACAGATACGCAGTATTTT,CASMREAGGGRLASTDTQYF
.,TRBV28,TRBJ1-3,.,TGTGCCAGCAGTTTAGGGCAGGGGCGTCCTGGAAACACCATATATTTT,CASSLGQGRPGNTIYF
.,TRBV28,TRBJ1-5,TRBD1,TGTGCCAGCAGGCGGGGCGGGGGAGGGACAGGGGCCAATCAGCCCCAGCATTTT,CASRRGGGGTGANQPQHF
.,TRBV30,TRBJ1-6,TRBD1,TGTGCCTGGAGGGTGACAGGGGGATTGAATTCACCCCTCCACTTT,CAWRVTGGLNSPLHF
once,TRBV27,TRBJ2-1,.,TGTGCCAGCAGTTTGAACGGGGTCCCCTACAATGAGCAGTTCTTC,CASSLNGVPYNEQFF
.,TRBV9,TRBJ2-2,TRBD2,TGTGCCAGCAGCGTAGGACTAGCGGCCCCCGGGGAGCTGTTTTTT,CASSVGLAAPGELFF
.,TRBV11-2,TRBJ2-3,.,TGTGCCAGCAGCTTAGACAGGGAACCGACAGATACGCAGTATTTT,CASSLDREPTDTQYF
.,TRBV5-1,TRBJ1-1,TRBD1,TGCGCCAGCAGCTTGCAAAACAGGGGGAGGGAAGCTTTCTTT,CASSLQNRGREAFF
.,TRBV10-3,TRBJ1-5,.,TGTGCCATCATACCGGGACAAGTCTCCCTCCCCCGTAATCAGCCCCAGCATTTT,CAIIPGQVSLPRNQPQHF
few,TRBV7-8,TRBJ1-3,TRBD1,TGTGCCAGCAGCTTAGGGACAGGGCTAAACACCATATATTTT,CASSLGTGLNTIYF
.,TRBV7-3,TRBJ2-3,.,TGTGCCAGCAGCTTTGGAGGCTCCCGCTCAGATACGCAGTATTTT,CASSFGGSRSDTQYF
.,TRBV28,TRBJ2-7,.,TGTGCCAGCAGTTTAGGGAGCTACGAGCAGTACTTC,CASSLGSYEQYF
.,TRBV5-5,TRBJ2-5,TRBD2,TGTGCCAGCAGCTTGGCGGCTAGCGGGGGCCTCTTGGAGACCCAGTACTTC,CASSLAASGGLLETQYF
.,TRBV5-1,TRBJ2-2,TRBD2,TGCGCCAGCAGCCTCCTAGCGGGAGTTCGCACCGGGGAGCTGTTTTTT,CASSLLAGVRTGELFF
few,TRBV7-9,TRBJ2-7,.,TGTGCCAGCAGCTTAGTAGGGGCCTACTACGAGCAGTACTTC,CASSLVGAYYEQYF
once,TRBV5-1,TRBJ2-3,TRBD2,TGCGCCAGCAGCTTGGAGACTAGCGGGAAGTATACGCAGTATTTT,CASSLETSGKYTQYF
.,TRBV5-1,TRBJ2-5,.,TGCGCCAGCAGCTTGAGGGGGACCGCGCTGGAGACCCAGTACTTC,CASSLRGTALETQYF
.,TRBV27,TRBJ2-1,TRBD2,TGTGCCAGCAGTTCCACAACTAGCGGGAGAATGAATGAGCAGTTCTTC,CASSSTTSGRMNEQFF
once,TRBV7-2,TRBJ2-7,.,TGTGCCAGCAGCTTAGGTCGGCAGGGCTACGAGCAGTACTTC,CASSLGRQGYEQYF
.,TRBV28,TRBJ1-2,.,TGTGCCAGCAGCGGGGGTAGAACTAACTATGGCTACACCTTC,CASSGGRTNYGYTF
.,TRBV6-5,TRBJ1-2,.,TGTGCCAGCAGCTCAGACTATGGCTACACCTTC,CASSSDYGYTF
.,TRBV28,TRBJ2-6,TRBD1,TGTGCCAGCAGTTACAGGGGAACTGGGGCCAACGTCCTGACTTTC,CASSYRGTGANVLTF
few,TRBV5-1,TRBJ2-2,TRBD2,TGCGCCAGCAGCCCAGGACTAGCGGGAGGAACGAACACCGGGGAGCTGTTTTTT,CASSPGLAGGTNTGELFF
.,TRBV30,TRBJ1-2,TRBD1,TGTGCCTGGAGTGTACTCCTGGGACAGAGGAAGGGCTATGGCTACACCTTC,CAWSVLLGQRKGYGYTF
once,TRBV7-3,TRBJ2-3,TRBD1,TGTGCCAGCAGCTACCAGGGGGCAGATACGCAGTATTTT,CASSYQGADTQYF
.,TRBV10-2,TRBJ1-5,TRBD1,TGCGCCAGCAGTGAGTCGAGGGGGCAACAGCCCCAGCATTTT,CASSESRGQQPQHF
.,TRBV7-9,TRBJ1-5,TRBD1,TGTTCCAGCAGCATCGGGACAGCGGGCCAATTTAGCAATCAGCCCCAGCATTTT,CSSSIGTAGQFSNQPQHF
once,TRBV6-6,TRBJ2-5,.,TGTGCCAGCAGTTACTCACGGACAGCTCAAGAGACCCAGTACTTC,CASSYSRTAQETQYF
.,TRBV11-3,TRBJ2-7,TRBD2,TGTGCCAGCAGCTCCGGCGGGGGGACTATCTACGAGCAGTACTTC,CASSSGGGTIYEQYF
few,TRBV30,TRBJ2-5,.,TGTGCCTGGAATCCCGGTCAAGAGACCCAGTACTTC,CAWNPGQETQYF